This entry lists 19 T cell receptor beta chains sequenced from one sample in a study of blood T cell repertoires in COVID-19. Some clones are missing from TCRdb's copy, which holds only in-frame ones; the method was immunoSEQ multiplex PCR. The table has 200,000 to 250,000 clones, roughly 85% seen once. The sample consisted of peripheral blood. Every receptor here comes from a man aged 35-49 years with acute or convalescent COVID-19.

A single count supports this clone. This chain links TRBV7-9 with TRBJ2-3; a possible D gene is TRBD2 (5 bases). Germline CDR1 reads SEHNR; CDR2 reads FQNEAQ (reference sequence). The CDR3 spans 14 residues. Trimming stripped 4 bases from V and 1 base from J, with 9 bases between. CDR3 nucleotides: TGTGCCAGCAGCTCCTCCGGGGGCACAGATACGCAGTATTTT. Translating gives CASSSSGGTDTQYF.

The chain combines TRBV11-2 with TRBJ1-1; 9 nucleotides line up with TRBD1. Germline V gene data show CDR1 as SGHAT and CDR2 as FQNNGV. This CDR3 is built from 15 residues. The junction had 5 bases not matched to a gene; V was cut back by 5 bases and J by 1 base. CDR3 in DNA: TGTGCCAGCAGCCCGCGGACAGGGGCGAACACTGAAGCTTTCTTT. Translated: CASSPRTGANTEAFF.

V gene TRBV9 combines with J gene TRBJ2-7; D possibly corresponds to TRBD2 (6 bases). The CDR3 spans 16 residues. CDR1 is SGDLS, CDR2 YYNGEE, per germline. The V gene lost 4 bases and the J gene lost 0 bases, with 17 bases spanning the gap. This chain's CDR3 is CASSLQASALSYEQYF. CDR3 DNA sequence: TGTGCCAGCAGCCTCCAAGCTAGCGCCCTCTCCTACGAGCAGTACTTC.

This rearrangement joins TRBV5-4 to TRBJ1-1; D gene unclear. This CDR3 has 13 amino acids. Germline CDR1 and CDR2: SGHNT and YYREEE (reference sequence). Trimming shortened V by 2 bases and J by 7 bases, and 12 bases separated the two germline ends. CDR3 sequence (DNA): TGTGCCAGCAGCTTAGGCGGAGGCATTGAAGCTTTCTTT. This sequence encodes CASSLGGGIEAFF.

The J gene is TRBJ1-2, the V gene TRBV5-1, with TRBD1 matching over 7 bases. V lost 4 bases, J lost 7 bases, and 13 bases stayed unmatched. Germline lookup yields CDR1 SGHRS and CDR2 YFSETQ. The length of the CDR3 is 15 residues. The CDR3 DNA follows: TGCGCCAGCAGCCAGATCCGAGGGGGCTCTATTGGCTACACCTTC. As protein: CASSQIRGGSIGYTF.

The V call is TRBV6-1, the J call TRBJ2-3, with TRBD1 matching 10 bases. V was clipped by 1 base and J by 2 bases; unmatched bases: 3. Germline loops: CDR1 MNHNS, CDR2 SASEGT. This CDR3 has 16 residues. In nucleotides, the CDR3 is TGTGCCAGCAGTGAAGGGACAGGGGGGTTCACAGATACGCAGTATTTT. This codes for CASSEGTGGFTDTQYF.

The chain combines TRBV6-6 with TRBJ2-5; possible D gene TRBD2, 5 bases. Per the germline V gene, CDR1 is MNHNY and CDR2 is SVGAGI (reference sequence). Trimming took off 6 bases at V and 5 bases at J, with 13 bases between the two ends. The CDR3 consists of 13 residues. The CDR3 spells CASSRGLGETQYF. The CDR3 nucleotides are TGTGCCAGCAGCCGCGGACTGGGGGAGACCCAGTACTTC.

The chain uses TRBV7-2 and TRBJ2-3, with 11 positions matching TRBD2. This CDR3 has 16 amino acids. The J segment lost 4 bases and the V segment lost 4 bases, leaving 7 bases of the junction unmatched. Germline assignment: CDR1 SGHTA and CDR2 FQGNSA. The CDR3 nucleotides are TGTGCCAGCAGCTCCCGAGAACTAGCGGGGGCAGATACGCAGTATTTT. It yields the protein CASSSRELAGADTQYF.

This clone was observed once. The chain combines TRBV27 with TRBJ2-1, with D maybe TRBD2 (6 bases). The CDR3 length is 15 residues. Germline CDR1 reads MNHEY; CDR2 reads SMNVEV (reference sequence). Deletions cut 2 bases from V and 3 bases from J, with 11 bases between. CDR3 sequence: CASSLTVADYNEQFF. DNA for the CDR3: TGTGCCAGCAGTTTAACGGTAGCGGACTACAATGAGCAGTTCTTC.

This clone was seen once. The rearrangement links TRBV10-3 to TRBJ2-3; D is unclear. Germline-derived CDR1 and CDR2 are ENHRY and SYGVKD. The CDR3 runs to 15 residues. V was cut by 4 bases and J by 0 bases, with 11 bases left in between. The CDR3 sequence: CAISGATVSTDTQYF. Here the CDR3 DNA reads TGTGCCATCAGTGGTGCCACAGTTAGCACAGATACGCAGTATTTT.

The rearrangement uses TRBV4-3 and TRBJ2-1; D may be TRBD1 (6 bases). Trimming removed 1 base at V and 2 bases at J, with 12 bases between. Germline V gives CDR1 LGHNA, CDR2 YSLEER. This CDR3 contains 16 residues. The DNA for the CDR3 is TGCGCCAGCAGCCAAGCTTTCAGGACAGCCTACAATGAGCAGTTCTTC. This encodes CASSQAFRTAYNEQFF.

V is TRBV7-9 and J is TRBJ2-3; 7 bases line up with TRBD2. Germline CDR1 reads SEHNR; CDR2 reads FQNEAQ (reference sequence). The V segment lost 1 base and the J segment 2 bases; nucleotides outside the gene matches: 3. CDR3 size: 15 residues. CDR3 protein: CASSLERGSTDTQYF. In nucleotides, the CDR3 is TGTGCCAGCAGCTTAGAGCGGGGATCCACAGATACGCAGTATTTT.

The chain carries TRBV7-2 and TRBJ2-7; 9 nucleotides line up with TRBD2. With 3 bases clipped from V and 4 bases from J, the junction kept 4 bases outside the gene matches. This CDR3 is 14 amino acids long. CDR1 is SGHTA and CDR2 is FQGNSA in the germline V gene. The CDR3: CASSFRAGGYEQYF. DNA for the CDR3: TGTGCCAGCAGCTTTCGAGCGGGGGGATACGAGCAGTACTTC.

The V gene is TRBV5-1, the J gene TRBJ2-7; D gene uncertain. Germline V gene data show CDR1 as SGHRS and CDR2 as YFSETQ. This CDR3 is built from 14 residues. Trimming shortened V by 4 bases and J by 0 bases, and 11 bases separated the two germline ends. The CDR3 loop reads CASSHGGGSYEQYF. The CDR3 nucleotides are TGCGCCAGCAGCCACGGTGGCGGCTCCTACGAGCAGTACTTC.

The genes are TRBV5-1 and TRBJ1-2, with D perhaps matching TRBD1 (5 bases). CDR3 length: 13 residues. In germline, CDR1 is SGHRS, CDR2 YFSETQ. V was trimmed by 4 bases and J by 6 bases, leaving 13 bases between them. CDR3 bases: TGCGCCAGCAGCCCGACAGCCCAGGATGGCTACACCTTC. It translates to CASSPTAQDGYTF.

V is TRBV5-4 and J is TRBJ2-7; TRBD1 agrees at 10 bases. This CDR3 has 15 residues. J lost 4 bases, V lost 0 bases, and 4 bases had no gene match. Per germline, CDR1 SGHNT and CDR2 YYREEE (reference sequence). The CDR3 sequence: CASSLGGQGLYEQYF. In nucleotides, the CDR3 is TGTGCCAGCAGCTTGGGGGGACAGGGGTTGTACGAGCAGTACTTC.

The chain is built from TRBV6-6 and TRBJ1-1, with a tentative D call TRBD1 (5 bases). Germline loops: CDR1 MNHNY, CDR2 SVGAGI (reference sequence). The CDR3 extends over 13 amino acids. V lost 6 bases and J 11 bases, leaving 19 bases between the germline ends. The CDR3 loop reads CASSDRETEGAFF. The CDR3 nucleotides read TGTGCCAGCAGCGACCGGGAGACGGAGGGGGCTTTCTTT.

The chain couples TRBV4-3 to TRBJ1-2; 7 bases match TRBD1. Germline CDR1 is LGHNA and CDR2 is YSLEER. The CDR3 contains 14 residues. J lost 4 bases, V lost 1 base, and 3 bases had no gene match. In DNA, the CDR3 is TGCGCCAGCAGCCAAGTATCAGGGGGCTATGGCTACACCTTC. It is translated as CASSQVSGGYGYTF.

This rearrangement joins TRBV3-1 (or the pseudogene TRBV3-2) to TRBJ2-6, with D possibly TRBD1 on 6 matching bases. V was pared by 0 bases and J by 0 bases, with 18 bases between. CDR3 length equals 20 residues. The germline V gene encodes CDR1 LGHDT and CDR2 YNNKEL (reference sequence). The CDR3 DNA reads as TGTGCCAGCAGCCAAGATGTGTACGTCGGACAGACCTCTGGGGCCAACGTCCTGACTTTC. As protein: CASSQDVYVGQTSGANVLTF.